This T cell receptor beta chain was sequenced during a study of blood T cell repertoires in COVID-19. Assay used: immunoSEQ multiplex PCR; TCRdb lists only in-frame clones, some missing. This table holds about 400,000 clones, 70% to 90% found once. This CDR3 has 15 residues. In germline, CDR1 is KGHSH, CDR2 LQKENI. The V and J ends lost 2 bases and 9 bases respectively, with 20 bases between them. This clone was seen only once. The origin of this receptor is a human donor in a cohort sampled during active COVID-19. Sample: peripheral blood. The chain has TRBV18 and TRBJ2-7; maybe TRBD1 (6 bases). The CDR3 DNA follows: TGTGCCAGCTCACCAAGTATCGCAGGGGCTCGGGCGCAGTACTTC. Protein: CASSPSIAGARAQYF.